This T cell receptor (beta chain) is from a study of cytomegalovirus exposure and HLA in healthy donors. Researchers ran the PCR with 60 Vbeta and 13 Jbeta primers. Measured with immunoSEQ multiplex PCR; TCRdb has only the in-frame clones, and not every one. In the table there are about 140,000 clones, 80% of which are singletons. The CDR3 runs to 14 residues. The V gene end was trimmed by 3 bases and the J gene end by 0 bases; junction bases not matched to a gene: 0. CDR1 and CDR2 (germline): KGHSH, LQKENI. The sequenced material came from PBMCs. The chain combines TRBV18 with TRBJ2-3, with 7 bases lining up with TRBD2. The TCR was taken from a man aged 25 to 40 in good health and CMV-seronegative. CDR3 region: CASSPGGSTDTQYF. As DNA, the CDR3 is TGTGCCAGCTCACCGGGAGGGAGCACAGATACGCAGTATTTT.